This paragraph reports one TCR beta chain. Its antigen is not identified. Looked up from germline, CDR1 is SGHTA and CDR2 is FQGNSA. Trimming cost V 8 bases and J 6 bases; bases outside gene matches: 8. The CDR3 contains 14 residues. The assay was immunoSEQ multiplex PCR, and TCRdb's table has in-frame clones only and misses some. This sample carries over 90,000 clones, 80% to 90% of them seen once, and the ten largest clones take 1.5% to 2%. The data originate from a study of OX40 agonist ivuxolimab in advanced cancers. Study observations and caveats: Within 6 weeks, CD4+ and CD8+ blood T cells expanded clonally at 0.1 to 3.0 mg/kg.

This TCR derives from an adult with an advanced solid tumor such as melanoma, head and neck, liver or kidney cancer. The sample consisted of CD4+ or CD8+ T cells sorted from blood, taken in a trial of the OX40 agonist ivuxolimab. The chain carries TRBV7-2 and TRBJ2-1, with 9 bases that match TRBD2. This CDR3 is CASVVAGVVNEQFF. The CDR3 coding sequence is TGTGCCAGCGTAGTAGCGGGAGTGGTCAATGAGCAGTTCTTC.